Listed here are 8 T cell receptor beta chains from one sample, sequenced in a study of early T cells in non-severe SARS-CoV-2 infection. TCRdb itself ran the 5' RACE reads through MiXCR, one entry per CDR3 protein. The sample yields 55,000 to 75,000 distinct CDR3 sequences, roughly 8% seen once. The sample was whole blood. These receptors were taken from an adult who was a healthcare worker with PCR-confirmed SARS-CoV-2 infection or an uninfected control (not recorded which).

This clonotype was counted at least ten times. The chain combines TRBV7-3 with TRBJ2-3; D gene unclear. V was shortened by 5 bases and J by 0 bases, with 6 bases between the two germline ends. The CDR3 length is 13 residues. CDR1 is SGHTA and CDR2 is FQGTGA in the germline V gene. The CDR3 DNA reads TGTGCCAGCAGCGAGACTAGCACAGATACGCAGTATTTT. Translating gives CASSETSTDTQYF. Supplemented by reference TRBV7-3 and TRBJ2-3, the full variable domain reads GAGVSQTPSNKVTEKGKYVELRCDPISGHTALYWYRQSLGQGPEFLIYFQGTGAADDSGLPNDRFFAVRPEGSVSTLKIQRTERGDSAVYLCASSETSTDTQYFGPGTRLTVL.

This chain links TRBV11-2 with TRBJ2-1; 11 positions match TRBD2. Germline CDR1 is SGHAT and CDR2 is FQNNGV. The CDR3 runs to 15 residues. Losses at the gene ends were 5 bases for V and 4 bases for J; bases not matched to a gene: 4. The CDR3 sequence is CASSPGLAAYNEQFF. CDR3 bases: TGTGCCAGCAGCCCGGGACTAGCGGCATACAATGAGCAGTTCTTC.

This clonotype has at least ten counts. The chain couples TRBV16 to TRBJ1-1; possible D gene TRBD1, 5 bases. V was cut by 4 bases and J by 4 bases, with 13 bases left in between. The CDR3 runs 14 residues. Germline CDR1 is KGHSY and CDR2 is FQNENV. The CDR3 nucleotides are TGTGCCAGCAGCCCTCGGCAGGGTACCACTGAAGCTTTCTTT. Residues: CASSPRQGTTEAFF.

This clonotype was detected only a few times. The gene calls are TRBV20-1 and TRBJ1-1, with D possibly being TRBD1 (5 bases). V shed 3 bases and J shed 3 bases, with 17 bases lying between them. CDR1 and CDR2 from the germline V gene are DFQATT and SNEGSKA (reference sequence). The CDR3 is 15 amino acids. The DNA of the CDR3 is TGCAGTGCTAGTGACCCGGCCGCGGGGGACACTGAAGCTTTCTTT. This codes for CSASDPAAGDTEAFF.

In this sample, this clonotype turned up many times. This chain joins TRBV2 and TRBJ2-7; D might be TRBD2 (7 bases). Trimming removed 6 bases from V and 6 bases from J, with 15 bases in between. Germline CDR1 and CDR2: SNHLY and FYNNEI. This CDR3 region has 13 residues. The CDR3 here is CASRAGAASEQYF. CDR3 sequence (DNA): TGTGCCAGCAGGGCGGGGGCGGCAAGCGAGCAGTACTTC.

The table lists this clonotype with many counts. This chain uses TRBV6-6 with TRBJ1-5; 7 bases fit TRBD1. With V trimmed by 4 bases and J by 4 bases, 1 base remained unmatched. The CDR3 sequence is 13 residues long. Per the germline V gene, CDR1 is MNHNY and CDR2 is SVGAGI (reference sequence). The CDR3 here is CASSLQGNQPQHF. DNA for the CDR3: TGTGCCAGCAGTTTACAGGGGAATCAGCCCCAGCATTTT.

This clonotype was observed at least ten times. The chain joins TRBV6-5 to TRBJ1-5, with D possibly matching TRBD1 (6 bases). Germline values: CDR1 MNHEY, CDR2 SVGAGI. CDR3 size: 16 residues. Trimming removed 5 bases from V and 1 base from J, with 15 bases in between. Here the CDR3 DNA reads TGTGCCAGCAGTCATTCAAGGGGGAGCAGCAATCAGCCCCAGCATTTT. As protein: CASSHSRGSSNQPQHF.

This clonotype was seen a few times. The chain uses TRBV2 and TRBJ2-3; 10 bases are a match to TRBD2. The CDR3 is 15 amino acids. The ends lost 3 bases at V and 3 bases at J; junction bases unmatched: 3. Germline lookup yields CDR1 SNHLY and CDR2 FYNNEI. Here the CDR3 reads CASSDLLAGTDTQYF. The CDR3 nucleotides read TGTGCCAGCAGTGACTTACTAGCGGGGACAGATACGCAGTATTTT.